This TCR beta chain was recorded in a study of T cell repertoires in cytomegalovirus infection. The CDR3 length is 13 residues. The ends were cut back, 0 bases at V and 4 bases at J, with 6 bases in the middle. Germline assignment: CDR1 LNHNV and CDR2 YYDKDF (reference sequence). TCRdb ran MiXCR on the reads and lists one entry per CDR3 protein. This sample has 750,000 to 950,000 distinct CDR3 sequences, with about 28% found just once. In its sample, this clonotype was seen a few times. No antigen is known for it. The receptor was derived from a human donor in good health (CMV status not recorded). Some clones in this sample may be carry-over from other donors' samples. Sequenced here: cultured CD8+ T cells from PBMCs, sampled from culture after CMV antigen stimulation. This rearrangement joins TRBV15 to TRBJ1-1, with D uncertain. The CDR3 here is CATSRDRSTEAFF. The CDR3 bases are TGTGCCACCAGCAGAGATCGGAGCACTGAAGCTTTCTTT.